Shown below are 7 T cell receptor beta chains from a single sample sequenced in a study of T cell changes during pregnancy in multiple sclerosis (dated by TCRdb to about 2019). The library was made by the immunoSEQ multiplex PCR assay. The source is immuneACCESS, and TCRdb retained only in-frame sequences with V and J called. Part of the clones is not carried over; for the studies checked, unresolved V genes explain less than half of this, and the remainder is unexplained. For this sample the table gives 25,000 to 40,000 clones, of which 91% were detected only once. 3.5% to 5% of the sample is in the top ten clones. This material consisted of CD8+ T cells from peripheral blood mononuclear cells, taken in the second trimester of pregnancy. The receptors originated from a female donor in good health, enrolled as a control in a pregnancy study.

This clone has only one observation. The chain uses TRBV7-2 and TRBJ2-1, with a tentative D call TRBD1 (6 bases). Trimming took off 3 bases at V and 6 bases at J, with 12 bases between the two ends. Germline CDR1 reads SGHTA; CDR2 reads FQGNSA. The CDR3 covers 14 residues. Here the CDR3 reads CASSFRGFGNEQFF. CDR3 DNA: TGTGCCAGCAGCTTTAGGGGGTTTGGCAATGAGCAGTTCTTC.

The chain couples TRBV5-4 to TRBJ2-4, with unresolved D. Germline V CDR1 and CDR2: SGHNT, YYREEE (reference sequence). The CDR3 sequence is 11 residues long. V lost 4 bases to trimming and J lost 13 bases, with 12 bases between them. As DNA, the CDR3 is TGTGCCAGCAGCACAGCCATGGGCCAGTACTTC. It codes for CASSTAMGQYF.

The chain couples TRBV2 to TRBJ2-1; 9 bases map to TRBD2. Unmatched junction bases numbered 4, after V lost 7 bases and J lost 6 bases. Germline V gene lookup returns CDR1 SNHLY and CDR2 FYNNEI. This CDR3 is 13 amino acids long. CDR3: CASIGTSRNEQFF. The CDR3 DNA reads TGTGCCAGCATAGGGACTAGCCGCAATGAGCAGTTCTTC.

The chain recombines TRBV9 with TRBJ1-2; 10 bases are a match to TRBD1. The CDR3 is 17 amino acids. Trimming took 4 bases from V and 3 from J; bases not matched to a gene: 12. Per the germline V gene, CDR1 is SGDLS and CDR2 is YYNGEE. CDR3 sequence reads: CASSPRRQGAGDYGYTF. CDR3 bases: TGTGCCAGCAGCCCCCGCAGACAGGGGGCGGGAGACTATGGCTACACCTTC.

The chain couples TRBV18 to TRBJ1-1; D unresolved. Between the trimmed V and J ends, which lost 5 bases and 5 bases, there was a span of 15 bases. Per the germline V gene, CDR1 is KGHSH and CDR2 is LQKENI. CDR3 length: 14 amino acids. CDR3 sequence: CASSDGSPVTEAFF. The CDR3 region has the DNA TGTGCCAGCTCAGACGGGAGCCCGGTAACTGAAGCTTTCTTT.

The V and J genes are TRBV2 and TRBJ2-7, with D tentatively TRBD1 (6 bases). The V gene's germline CDR1 is SNHLY and CDR2 FYNNEI. V was shortened by 3 bases and J by 2 bases, with 14 bases between the two germline ends. The CDR3 length is 15 residues. CDR3 DNA sequence: TGTGCCAGCAGTGAGATCCAGGGGTCGGCCTACGAGCAGTACTTC. Protein product: CASSEIQGSAYEQYF.

The chain combines TRBV5-6 with TRBJ2-7, with D possibly matching TRBD1 (6 bases). The germline CDR1 and CDR2 sequences are SGHDT and YYEEEE. CDR3 length: 12 residues. Trimming left V 7 bases short and J 3 bases short, with 11 bases between. The CDR3 spells CASQQGHYEQYF. The CDR3 DNA reads as TGTGCCAGCCAACAGGGACACTACGAGCAGTACTTC.